This T cell receptor (beta chain) was recovered during a study of shared clonotypes between healthy human individuals. Profiling relied on immunoSEQ multiplex PCR, and the TCRdb table lists in-frame clones only, not all of them. The sample gives 2 million to 3 million clones, over 85% of which show up once; approximately 0.35% is in the top ten. Overall study findings and caveats: Non-shared clonotypes had lower generation probabilities than clonotypes shared by all four sorted-subset donors.

This clone appeared once. Its antigen is currently unknown. The sample was naive CD4+ T cells from PBMCs. As to subset: CD45RA+ positively selected. This receptor was identified in a man between 18 and 35 years old in good health. Some clones in this sample may be carry-over from other donors' samples.

The CDR3 spells CASRAGRTDTQYF. The CDR3 bases are TGCGCCAGCAGGGCCGGGAGAACAGATACGCAGTATTTT. The chain employs TRBV5-1 and TRBJ2-3, with D maybe TRBD2 (6 bases). Trimming removed 5 bases at V and 3 bases at J, with 10 bases between. Germline V gene lookup returns CDR1 SGHRS and CDR2 YFSETQ. This CDR3 is 13 amino acids long.